The 16 T cell receptor beta chains below come from one sample, sequenced in a study of pediatric ulcerative colitis. Only in-frame clones appear in the TCRdb table, and some are missing; sequencing was by immunoSEQ multiplex PCR. Found here are tens of thousands of clones, over 80% of them singletons; the top ten hold roughly 1.5%. The specimen was blood. All receptors derive from a boy aged 5-17 years who was a control in a study of pediatric ulcerative colitis.

The rearrangement links TRBV5-1 to TRBJ2-7; 11 bases fit TRBD1. Germline CDR1 is SGHRS and CDR2 is YFSETQ. Germline trimming cut 5 bases from V and 4 bases from J; bases unmatched to any gene: 5. The CDR3 totals 14 residues. The CDR3 protein is CASSWTGGGYEQYF. The CDR3 region has the DNA TGCGCCAGCAGTTGGACAGGGGGCGGGTACGAGCAGTACTTC.

This chain uses TRBV28 with TRBJ1-4; D gene ambiguous. Germline V gives CDR1 MDHEN, CDR2 SYDVKM. V was clipped by 5 bases and J by 4 bases, with 11 bases between them. The CDR3 is made up of 14 amino acids. DNA for the CDR3: TGTGCCAGCAGTCCCACAGCGAATAATGAAAAACTGTTTTTT. It codes for CASSPTANNEKLFF.

The sample holds one count of this clone. The gene calls are TRBV4-2 and TRBJ2-1; 13 bases fit TRBD2. Germline loops: CDR1 LGHNA, CDR2 YNFKEQ. V was pared by 1 base and J by 7 bases, with 4 bases of the junction left unmatched. This CDR3 has 16 amino acids. The CDR3 DNA is TGTGCCAGCAGCCAAGCGGGGACTAGCGGGGAAAATGAGCAGTTCTTC. Encoded protein: CASSQAGTSGENEQFF.

The J gene is TRBJ1-4, the V gene TRBV4-3; 7 nucleotides line up with TRBD1. The CDR3 contains 15 residues. Trimming took 1 base from V and 8 from J; bases not matched to a gene: 7. Germline assignment: CDR1 LGHNA and CDR2 YSLEER. The CDR3 protein is CASSQGRGVEEKLFF. CDR3 coding DNA: TGCGCCAGCAGCCAAGGCAGGGGGGTGGAGGAAAAACTGTTTTTT.

This clone was detected once. The J gene is TRBJ2-1, the V gene TRBV6-6; no definite D call. The ends were cut back, 5 bases at V and 8 bases at J, with 10 bases in the middle. The CDR3 is 12 amino acids. CDR1 is MNHNY, CDR2 SVGAGI, per germline (reference sequence). The CDR3: CASSPIAHEQFF. In DNA, the CDR3 is TGTGCCAGCAGTCCCATAGCTCATGAGCAGTTCTTC.

This chain connects TRBV28 to TRBJ1-1, with D possibly TRBD1 on 5 matching bases. The germline V and J ends were trimmed by 6 bases and 2 bases, with 16 bases remaining between them. CDR3 length: 15 amino acids. The germline V gene encodes CDR1 MDHEN and CDR2 SYDVKM. The CDR3: CASSLPGTVNTEAFF. The CDR3 DNA is TGTGCCAGCAGCCTACCCGGGACTGTAAACACTGAAGCTTTCTTT.

The V gene is TRBV7-2, the J gene TRBJ2-3; no clear D. CDR1 is SGHTA, CDR2 FQGNSA, per germline. The CDR3 runs 15 residues. V lost 4 bases to trimming and J lost 2 bases, with 13 bases between them. This CDR3 is CASSSGGSITDTQYF. The CDR3 bases are TGTGCCAGCAGCTCAGGTGGTTCAATCACAGATACGCAGTATTTT.

The chain is built from TRBV11-3 and TRBJ2-3; TRBD2 might be the D (6 bases). Germline assignment: CDR1 SGHNT and CDR2 YENEEA. This CDR3 is built from 17 residues. V was shortened by 1 base and J by 3 bases, with 17 bases between the two germline ends. The CDR3 DNA reads TGTGCCAGCAGCTTAGGCCCTTTTAGCGGAGTGACAGATACGCAGTATTTT. It encodes CASSLGPFSGVTDTQYF. Using reference TRBV11-3 and TRBJ2-3 for the parts outside the CDR3, the full variable domain is EAGVVQSPRYKIIEKKQPVAFWCNPISGHNTLYWYLQNLGQGPELLIRYENEEAVDDSQLPKDRFSAERLKGVDSTLKIQPAELGDSAVYLCASSLGPFSGVTDTQYFGPGTRLTVL.

This clone was detected only a few times. The chain employs TRBV10-1 and TRBJ1-2; D not resolved. The CDR3 is 12 amino acids. Germline assignment: CDR1 WNHNN and CDR2 SYGVQD (reference sequence). The germline V and J ends were trimmed by 3 bases and 2 bases, with 4 bases remaining between them. The CDR3, as DNA: TGCGCCAGCAGTGACGGAAACTATGGCTACACCTTC. It codes for CASSDGNYGYTF.

The chain recombines TRBV5-8 with TRBJ1-5, with a tentative D call TRBD1 (6 bases). Germline-derived CDR1 and CDR2 are SGHTS and YDEGEE. V lost 4 bases to trimming and J lost 5 bases, with 16 bases between them. This CDR3 spans 15 amino acids. CDR3 sequence: CASSLGGRRDQPQHF. The DNA of the CDR3 is TGTGCCAGCAGCCTTGGGGGGCGCAGGGATCAGCCCCAGCATTTT.

The chain links TRBV9 to TRBJ2-1, with D hard to call. Trimming shortened V by 0 bases and J by 7 bases, and 8 bases separated the two germline ends. CDR3 length: 13 amino acids. The germline CDR1 and CDR2 sequences are SGDLS and YYNGEE. The CDR3 nucleotides are TGTGCCAGCAGCGTAGCTCTTAGGAATGAGCAGTTCTTC. This sequence encodes CASSVALRNEQFF.

This rearrangement joins TRBV19 to TRBJ2-1; D remains ambiguous. The CDR3 has 14 amino acids. V lost 10 bases, J lost 0 bases, and 13 bases lay in between. Germline CDR1 is LNHDA and CDR2 is SQIVND (reference sequence). This CDR3 is CATTPTSSYNEQFF. The CDR3 nucleotides read TGTGCCACCACACCGACGAGCTCCTACAATGAGCAGTTCTTC.

The gene calls are TRBV7-2 and TRBJ2-3, with D tentatively TRBD1 (7 bases). CDR3 length equals 18 residues. Germline V gene lookup returns CDR1 SGHTA and CDR2 FQGNSA. The germline V and J ends were trimmed by 8 bases and 6 bases, with 30 bases remaining between them. The CDR3 is CASDFPGGRRYHPDTQYF. The CDR3 bases are TGTGCCAGCGATTTCCCAGGGGGGAGACGCTACCACCCGGATACGCAGTATTTT.

The chain links TRBV11-2 to TRBJ1-3, with D perhaps TRBD1 (6 bases). The V end was cut by 5 bases, the J end by 1 base, with 9 bases between. This CDR3 comprises 14 residues. Germline V gene lookup returns CDR1 SGHAT and CDR2 FQNNGV. The CDR3 here is CASSAQGSGNTIYF. CDR3 bases: TGTGCCAGCAGCGCCCAGGGGTCTGGAAACACCATATATTTT.

This rearrangement joins TRBV7-8 to TRBJ2-5; D remains unclear. The germline V gene encodes CDR1 SGHVS and CDR2 FQNEAQ. The ends were cut back, 1 base at V and 9 bases at J, with 18 bases in the middle. This CDR3 is built from 15 residues. This chain's CDR3 is CASSLVPPAMRSQYF. The DNA for the CDR3 is TGTGCCAGCAGCTTAGTACCGCCTGCAATGCGGTCCCAGTACTTC.

The chain employs TRBV11-2 and TRBJ1-1; 8 nucleotides match TRBD1. This CDR3 is built from 16 residues. The V and J ends lost 2 bases and 3 bases, in that order; junction bases with no gene match: 8. In germline, CDR1 is SGHAT, CDR2 FQNNGV. The CDR3 here is CASSLPGRGRYTEAFF. Written as DNA, the CDR3 is TGTGCCAGCAGCTTACCCGGCAGGGGGCGATACACTGAAGCTTTCTTT.